The rows below give T cell receptor beta chains drawn from one sample of a study of shared clonotypes between healthy human individuals. Data came from immunoSEQ multiplex PCR; TCRdb stores just in-frame clones and leaves some out. This table holds hundreds of thousands of clones, roughly 96% found once. Specimen: memory CD8+ T cells sorted from blood. The receptors stem from a man in his thirties or forties in good health. Each CDR3 is given with its conserved first and last residue. Each record gives: D gene, J gene, CDR3 length, V gene, CDR3 DNA, CDR3 protein. A D gene is named only where the DNA matches it firmly.

D gene: .; J gene: TRBJ2-5; CDR3 length: 15; V gene: TRBV4-1; CDR3 DNA: TGCGCCAGCAGCCAAGATTTGGGGGGTGCAGAGACCCAGTACTTC; CDR3 protein: CASSQDLGGAETQYF
D gene: .; J gene: TRBJ2-3; CDR3 length: 13; V gene: TRBV4-2; CDR3 DNA: TGTGCCAGCAGCCCCGGGGGCACAGATACGCAGTATTTT; CDR3 protein: CASSPGGTDTQYF
D gene: .; J gene: TRBJ1-2; CDR3 length: 14; V gene: TRBV28; CDR3 DNA: TGTGCCAGCAGTCCCTGGACAGAGCACTATGGCTACACCTTC; CDR3 protein: CASSPWTEHYGYTF
D gene: .; J gene: TRBJ2-5; CDR3 length: 11; V gene: TRBV28; CDR3 DNA: TGTGCCAGCAGTTGGCGCGAGACCCAGTACTTC; CDR3 protein: CASSWRETQYF
D gene: .; J gene: TRBJ1-5; CDR3 length: 18; V gene: TRBV28; CDR3 DNA: TGTGCCAGCAGTTTTTTTTTCGGGCAGGGAAGGAGCAATCAGCCCCAGCATTTT; CDR3 protein: CASSFFFGQGRSNQPQHF
D gene: .; J gene: TRBJ1-2; CDR3 length: 15; V gene: TRBV19; CDR3 DNA: TGTGCCAGCACGCTGGTGGCGGGGGCTGGCTATGGCTACACCTTC; CDR3 protein: CASTLVAGAGYGYTF
D gene: TRBD2; J gene: TRBJ2-1; CDR3 length: 15; V gene: TRBV4-2; CDR3 DNA: TGTGCCAGCAGCCAAGCGGGACTAGTAGACAATGAGCAGTTCTTC; CDR3 protein: CASSQAGLVDNEQFF
D gene: .; J gene: TRBJ1-2; CDR3 length: 13; V gene: TRBV6-1; CDR3 DNA: TGTGCCAGCAGTGTAGGGTTTGACTATGGCTACACCTTC; CDR3 protein: CASSVGFDYGYTF
D gene: TRBD2; J gene: TRBJ2-4; CDR3 length: 19; V gene: TRBV5-4; CDR3 DNA: TGTGCCAGCAGCCCGGGACTAGCGGGAGGGCCTGTTTACGGTAACATTCAGTACTTC; CDR3 protein: CASSPGLAGGPVYGNIQYF
D gene: TRBD2; J gene: TRBJ2-7; CDR3 length: 14; V gene: TRBV19; CDR3 DNA: TGTGCCAGTAGTCGGGGGAGGGGATCCTACGAGCAGTACTTC; CDR3 protein: CASSRGRGSYEQYF
D gene: TRBD2; J gene: TRBJ2-5; CDR3 length: 16; V gene: TRBV9; CDR3 DNA: TGTGCCAGCAGCCCGGGACTAGCGGGAGGGCGGGAGACCCAGTACTTC; CDR3 protein: CASSPGLAGGRETQYF
D gene: .; J gene: TRBJ1-5; CDR3 length: 13; V gene: TRBV28; CDR3 DNA: TGTGCCGTACAGGGCTTAAGCAATCAGCCCCAGCATTTT; CDR3 protein: CAVQGLSNQPQHF
D gene: .; J gene: TRBJ1-2; CDR3 length: 12; V gene: TRBV6-1; CDR3 DNA: TGTGCCACCGAGCCCGACAGCTATGGCTACACCTTC; CDR3 protein: CATEPDSYGYTF
D gene: .; J gene: TRBJ1-2; CDR3 length: 11; V gene: TRBV2; CDR3 DNA: TGTGCCAGCAGTCGGGGGGTTGGCTACACCTTC; CDR3 protein: CASSRGVGYTF
D gene: TRBD1; J gene: TRBJ1-2; CDR3 length: 13; V gene: TRBV5-5; CDR3 DNA: TGTGCCAGCAGCTGGACAGGGGGCTATGGCTACACCTTC; CDR3 protein: CASSWTGGYGYTF